This T cell receptor (beta chain) emerged from a study of cytomegalovirus exposure and HLA in healthy donors. Whole-study findings and limits: The study recorded over 150 TCR beta chains that were cytomegalovirus-associated. The records held CMV serostatus as the only immune exposure information.

PCR primers comprised 60 Vbeta and 13 Jbeta primers. The table came from immunoSEQ multiplex PCR; TCRdb's copy has only in-frame clones and leaves some out. The table lists roughly 150,000 clones, 65% to 90% of them singletons. As to this clone: No antigen is known for it.

Among the donors, all were healthy bone marrow donors. The specimen was PBMCs. This TCR came from a female donor in good health and CMV-seronegative.

CDR3 region: CASSLGSTGDEQFF. The CDR3 DNA is TGTGCCAGCAGCTTGGGTTCTACAGGCGATGAGCAGTTCTTC. The rearrangement uses TRBV5-6 and TRBJ2-1; perhaps TRBD1 as D (5 bases). Deletions cut 0 bases from V and 8 bases from J, with 12 bases between. There are 14 residues in the CDR3. Germline assignment: CDR1 SGHDT and CDR2 YYEEEE.